What follows describes a single T cell receptor (beta chain). TCRdb re-analysed the reads in MiXCR, keeping a single row per CDR3 protein. This sample has 150,000 to 200,000 distinct CDR3 sequences; 28% occur once, and the top ten carry under 35%. The sample comes from a study of T cell repertoires in cytomegalovirus infection. Study background: CMV infection and matching HLA type were both indicated by public TCR beta signatures.

Per germline, CDR1 MGHRA and CDR2 YSYEKL. The CDR3 runs to 13 residues. V lost 3 bases and J 8 bases, leaving 8 bases between the germline ends. The TCR originated in a human donor in good health (CMV status not recorded). Some clones in this sample may be carry-over from other donors' samples. The material sequenced was PBMCs. The chain employs TRBV4-1 and TRBJ1-6, with D possibly TRBD1 on 6 matching bases. In DNA, the CDR3 is TGCGCCAGCAGCCAGGACAGTTATTCACCCCTCCACTTT. Its protein is CASSQDSYSPLHF.